These T cell receptor beta chains were read from a single sample in a study of blood T cells in healthy people across ages. TCRdb reprocessed the 5' RACE reads via MiXCR and lists one record per CDR3 protein. The sample consists of roughly 930,000 distinct CDR3 sequences, about 48% of them appearing once. Sequencing used blood. The receptor source for this set is a young man in good health. Both conserved end residues are part of each CDR3. The D gene is left open where the match is weak. The size of a clone is reported for some rows only, either as once, few or many, or as a class for expanded clones.

j_gene: TRBJ2-7
abundance: NA
d_gene: NA
v_gene: TRBV30
CDR3nt: TGTGCCTGGAGTGATCGGGACGAGCAGTACTTC
CDR3aa: CAWSDRDEQYF

j_gene: TRBJ2-3
abundance: NA
d_gene: NA
v_gene: TRBV21-1
CDR3nt: TGTGCCAGCAGCAAAGGGGTCTCCGGGACAACCCCAGATACGCAGTATTTT
CDR3aa: CASSKGVSGTTPDTQYF

j_gene: TRBJ1-2
abundance: NA
d_gene: TRBD1
v_gene: TRBV9
CDR3nt: TGTGCCAGCAGCGTACAACAGGGGACAGCTGGCTACACCTTC
CDR3aa: CASSVQQGTAGYTF

j_gene: TRBJ2-1
abundance: few
d_gene: TRBD2
v_gene: TRBV13
CDR3nt: TGTGCCAGCAGCTCAGAACTAGCGGGGGAGTACAATGAGCAGTTCTTC
CDR3aa: CASSSELAGEYNEQFF

j_gene: TRBJ2-7
abundance: NA
d_gene: TRBD1
v_gene: TRBV20-1
CDR3nt: TGCAGTGCCACCGGGACAGCTGTGTACGAGCAGTACTTC
CDR3aa: CSATGTAVYEQYF

j_gene: TRBJ2-1
abundance: few
d_gene: TRBD2
v_gene: TRBV5-1
CDR3nt: TGCGCCAGCAGCCTCAGGACTAGCGGGAATGAGCAGTTCTTC
CDR3aa: CASSLRTSGNEQFF

j_gene: TRBJ2-2
abundance: few
d_gene: NA
v_gene: TRBV4-1
CDR3nt: TGCGCCAGCAGCCAAGTGGTCGGCAGGACGAACACCGGGGAGCTGTTTTTT
CDR3aa: CASSQVVGRTNTGELFF

j_gene: TRBJ2-1
abundance: few
d_gene: NA
v_gene: TRBV27
CDR3nt: TGTGCCAGCAGTTTAGACCCGTGGAATGAGCAGTTCTTC
CDR3aa: CASSLDPWNEQFF

j_gene: TRBJ2-7
abundance: many
d_gene: NA
v_gene: TRBV18
CDR3nt: TGTGCCAGCTCACCGGGTCCGCGCGAGCAGTACTTC
CDR3aa: CASSPGPREQYF

j_gene: TRBJ1-5
abundance: few
d_gene: TRBD1
v_gene: TRBV7-9
CDR3nt: TGTGCCAGCAGCTTTGGGACAGGGGGTCCTCAGCCCCAGCATTTT
CDR3aa: CASSFGTGGPQPQHF

j_gene: TRBJ1-4
abundance: NA
d_gene: TRBD1
v_gene: TRBV28
CDR3nt: TGTGCCAGCAGTCCCGGACTCAGGGGGGCAACTAATGAAAAACTGTTTTTT
CDR3aa: CASSPGLRGATNEKLFF

j_gene: TRBJ2-1
abundance: NA
d_gene: NA
v_gene: TRBV6-2/TRBV6-3
CDR3nt: TGTGCCAGCGTTTGGCTAGCGCAAGAGACCCAGTTCTTC
CDR3aa: CASVWLAQETQFF

j_gene: TRBJ2-7
abundance: few
d_gene: NA
v_gene: TRBV6-5
CDR3nt: TGTGCCAGCAGTTACGGAAACTTAGGGGTCCACGAGCAGTACTTC
CDR3aa: CASSYGNLGVHEQYF

j_gene: TRBJ2-5
abundance: NA
d_gene: NA
v_gene: TRBV6-6
CDR3nt: TGTGCCAGCAGTTACGGAGGCAAGCAGTACTTC
CDR3aa: CASSYGGKQYF

j_gene: TRBJ2-7
abundance: NA
d_gene: NA
v_gene: TRBV5-1
CDR3nt: TGCGCCACCAGGGAGTCGGGCCAAGACGAGCAGTACTTC
CDR3aa: CATRESGQDEQYF

j_gene: TRBJ2-7
abundance: NA
d_gene: TRBD1
v_gene: TRBV3-1
CDR3nt: TGTGCCAGCAGCCCAGACCTGACAGGGTATCGCGAGCAGTACTTC
CDR3aa: CASSPDLTGYREQYF

j_gene: TRBJ2-1
abundance: few
d_gene: NA
v_gene: TRBV7-3
CDR3nt: TGTGCCAGCAGTTCACCCGGCAGGGAGCAGTTCTTC
CDR3aa: CASSSPGREQFF

j_gene: TRBJ1-2
abundance: NA
d_gene: TRBD1
v_gene: TRBV10-3
CDR3nt: TGTGCCATAAGGACAGGGGAGTATGGCAACACCTTC
CDR3aa: CAIRTGEYGNTF

j_gene: TRBJ1-4
abundance: NA
d_gene: NA
v_gene: TRBV4-1
CDR3nt: TGCGCCAGCAGCCAAGATAACACGGGCGCAACTAATGAAAAACTGTTTTTT
CDR3aa: CASSQDNTGATNEKLFF

j_gene: TRBJ2-2
abundance: few
d_gene: NA
v_gene: TRBV4-1
CDR3nt: TGCGCCAGCAGCCAAGACAGGGCGCCCTCGAACACCGGGGAGCTGTTTTTT
CDR3aa: CASSQDRAPSNTGELFF

j_gene: TRBJ2-1
abundance: few
d_gene: TRBD1
v_gene: TRBV28
CDR3nt: TGTGACAGGGGGGCAGCCTACAATGAGCAGTTCTTC
CDR3aa: CDRGAAYNEQFF

j_gene: TRBJ1-5
abundance: NA
d_gene: TRBD1
v_gene: TRBV2
CDR3nt: TGTGCCAGCAGTGAACACAGGGGAAACAATCAGCCCCAGCATTTT
CDR3aa: CASSEHRGNNQPQHF

j_gene: TRBJ2-3
abundance: NA
d_gene: NA
v_gene: TRBV20-1
CDR3nt: TGCAGTGCTAGAGCCCCCTGGGGAGATACGCAGTATTTT
CDR3aa: CSARAPWGDTQYF

j_gene: TRBJ2-1
abundance: few
d_gene: TRBD2
v_gene: TRBV6-5
CDR3nt: TGTGCCAGCAGTTACGTCCAGCGGGGGGGGATAAGGTTGTACAATGAGCAGTTCTTC
CDR3aa: CASSYVQRGGIRLYNEQFF

j_gene: TRBJ2-3
abundance: few
d_gene: TRBD2
v_gene: TRBV7-2
CDR3nt: TGTGCCAGCAGCCTAAGACTAGCGGGGGGTCGCAGAGGAGATACGCAGTATTTT
CDR3aa: CASSLRLAGGRRGDTQYF

j_gene: TRBJ2-2
abundance: once
d_gene: TRBD1
v_gene: TRBV29-1
CDR3nt: TGCAGCGTTGATGAGCCCCGGGACAGAAGAACCGGGGAGCTGTTTTTT
CDR3aa: CSVDEPRDRRTGELFF

j_gene: TRBJ1-2
abundance: NA
d_gene: NA
v_gene: TRBV28
CDR3nt: TGTGCCAGCCTATTTAGGGGCGCTGGCTACACCTTC
CDR3aa: CASLFRGAGYTF

j_gene: TRBJ2-7
abundance: NA
d_gene: TRBD1
v_gene: TRBV10-3
CDR3nt: TGTGCCATCAGTGAGGCGACAGGGGGGAACCCTAACTCCCACGAGCAGTACTTC
CDR3aa: CAISEATGGNPNSHEQYF

j_gene: TRBJ2-5
abundance: NA
d_gene: TRBD2
v_gene: TRBV3-1
CDR3nt: TGTGCCAGCAGCCAAGAGAGACTAGCGTCAGAGACCCAGTACTTC
CDR3aa: CASSQERLASETQYF

j_gene: TRBJ2-1
abundance: many
d_gene: TRBD1
v_gene: TRBV20-1
CDR3nt: TGCAGTGCAAACCCCGGGACAGGGGAGGCCAATGAGCAGTTCTTC
CDR3aa: CSANPGTGEANEQFF

j_gene: TRBJ1-2
abundance: few
d_gene: TRBD1
v_gene: TRBV9
CDR3nt: TGTGCCAGCAGCGGCGGGGGACAGGGAACCTATGGCTACACCTTC
CDR3aa: CASSGGGQGTYGYTF